This passage covers 8 T cell receptor beta chains from one sample sequenced in a study of beta chain features in type 1 diabetes. Sequencing targeted expressed TCRB transcripts, as all isolated RNA had been reverse transcribed. The method was immunoSEQ multiplex PCR; TCRdb's version includes in-frame clones alone and lacks a portion of them. The sample includes under 800,000 clones, less than 20% seen only once; the top ten take under 0.095%. Input material: naive CD4+ T cells from blood. The receptor set was obtained from a man aged 18-30 years in good health.

The gene calls are TRBV29-1 and TRBJ1-1, with TRBD1 identical over 8 bases. The V gene end was trimmed by 4 bases and the J gene end by 4 bases; junction bases not matched to a gene: 8. The CDR3 consists of 14 residues. In germline, CDR1 is SQVTM, CDR2 ANQGSEA. CDR3 region: CSVARQGTGTEAFF. The DNA for the CDR3 is TGCAGCGTTGCCCGACAGGGGACGGGCACTGAAGCTTTCTTT.

The genes are TRBV19 and TRBJ1-1, with a weak D call TRBD1 (5 bases). The CDR3 consists of 13 residues. Trimming removed 7 bases from V and 0 bases from J, with 9 bases in between. CDR1 LNHDA and CDR2 SQIVND come from the germline V gene (reference sequence). The CDR3 bases are TGTGCCAGTAATTGGGGCATGAACACTGAAGCTTTCTTT. It codes for CASNWGMNTEAFF.

This clone was picked up a small number of times. The chain carries TRBV2 and TRBJ2-5; D remains ambiguous. The CDR3 is 14 amino acids. The V gene lost 1 base and the J gene lost 4 bases, with 10 bases spanning the gap. The V gene's germline CDR1 is SNHLY and CDR2 FYNNEI. The CDR3 spells CASSEGRVGETQYF. DNA for the CDR3: TGTGCCAGCAGTGAAGGTAGGGTCGGAGAGACCCAGTACTTC. Full variable domain (remainder filled in from reference TRBV2 and TRBJ2-5): EPEVTQTPSHQVTQMGQEVILRCVPISNHLYFYWYRQILGQKVEFLVSFYNNEISEKSEIFDDQFSVERPDGSNFTLKIRSTKLEDSAMYFCASSEGRVGETQYFGPGTRLLVL.

The V gene is TRBV5-4, the J gene TRBJ2-2; unclear D gene. Trimming took off 4 bases at V and 5 bases at J, with 15 bases between the two ends. The CDR3 covers 15 residues. Germline CDR1 reads SGHNT; CDR2 reads YYREEE (reference sequence). Here the CDR3 DNA reads TGTGCCAGCAGCATTGGCCGCGCCTCGACCGGGGAGCTGTTTTTT. Its protein is CASSIGRASTGELFF. Combining the CDR3 with reference TRBV5-4 and TRBJ2-2 gives the whole variable domain ETGVTQSPTHLIKTRGQQVTLRCSSQSGHNTVSWYQQALGQGPQFIFQYYREEENGRGNFPPRFSGLQFPNYSSELNVNALELDDSALYLCASSIGRASTGELFFGEGSRLTVL.

This rearrangement joins TRBV7-2 to TRBJ1-5; a weak D match, TRBD1 (6 bases). CDR3 length: 14 amino acids. Germline loops: CDR1 SGHTA, CDR2 FQGNSA. V dropped 1 base and J dropped 5 bases, with 9 bases sitting between them. The CDR3 DNA follows: TGTGCCAGCAGCTTAGTGGGGGCCGATCAGCCCCAGCATTTT. It specifies CASSLVGADQPQHF. Full variable domain (missing parts from reference TRBV7-2 and TRBJ1-5): GAGVSQSPSNKVTEKGKDVELRCDPISGHTALYWYRQSLGQGLEFLIYFQGNSAPDKSGLPSDRFSAERTGGSVSTLTIQRTQQEDSAVYLCASSLVGADQPQHFGDGTRLSIL.

The table lists this clone with a few counts. The chain links TRBV7-9 to TRBJ2-7; 7 bases match TRBD1. This CDR3 region has 15 residues. Germline loops: CDR1 SEHNR, CDR2 FQNEAQ (reference sequence). V shed 2 bases and J 0 bases; nucleotides not matched to a gene: 4. Written as DNA, the CDR3 is TGTGCCAGCAGCTTATCGGGACAGAGCTCCTACGAGCAGTACTTC. Amino acid sequence: CASSLSGQSSYEQYF.

This clone has just a few counts. The same CDR3 arises from other DNA sequences in this sample as well. The rearrangement links TRBV9 to TRBJ1-2; D is ambiguous. The CDR3 sequence is 14 residues long. The germline V gene has CDR1 SGDLS and CDR2 YYNGEE. The V gene lost 0 bases and the J gene lost 5 bases, with 11 bases spanning the gap. CDR3: CASSVERGSYGYTF. CDR3 in DNA: TGTGCCAGCAGCGTAGAAAGAGGGAGTTATGGCTACACCTTC.

V and J are TRBV27 and TRBJ2-1; 8 bases agree with TRBD1. With 5 bases clipped from V and 4 bases from J, the junction kept 7 bases outside the gene matches. The CDR3 runs to 15 residues. The germline V gene has CDR1 MNHEY and CDR2 SMNVEV (reference sequence). The CDR3 here is CASSLYRGSYNEQFF. CDR3 nucleotide sequence: TGTGCCAGCAGTCTCTACAGGGGGAGTTACAATGAGCAGTTCTTC.